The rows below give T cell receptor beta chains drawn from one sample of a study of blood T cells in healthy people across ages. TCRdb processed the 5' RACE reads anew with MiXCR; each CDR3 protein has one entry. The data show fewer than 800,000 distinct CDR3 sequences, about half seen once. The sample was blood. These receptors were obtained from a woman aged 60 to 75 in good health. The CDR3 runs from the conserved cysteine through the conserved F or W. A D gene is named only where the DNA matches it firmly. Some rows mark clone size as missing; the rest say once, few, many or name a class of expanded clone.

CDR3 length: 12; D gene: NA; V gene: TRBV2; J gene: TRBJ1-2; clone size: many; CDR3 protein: CASSGTTYGYTF; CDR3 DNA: TGTGCCAGCAGTGGGACGACCTATGGCTACACCTTC
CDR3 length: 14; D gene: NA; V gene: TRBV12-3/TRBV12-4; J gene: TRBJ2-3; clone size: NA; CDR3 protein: CASTRGFEPDTQYF; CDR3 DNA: TGTGCCAGCACCCGGGGGTTTGAACCGGATACGCAGTATTTT
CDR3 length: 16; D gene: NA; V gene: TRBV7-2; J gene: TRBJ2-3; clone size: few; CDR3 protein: CASSLVGTGRTDTQYF; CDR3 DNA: TGTGCCAGCAGCTTAGTCGGAACAGGTCGCACAGATACGCAGTATTTT
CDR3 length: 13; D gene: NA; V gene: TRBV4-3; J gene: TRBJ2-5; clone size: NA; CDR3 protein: CASSGDRFETQYF; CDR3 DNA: TGCGCCAGCAGCGGGGACCGATTCGAGACCCAGTACTTC
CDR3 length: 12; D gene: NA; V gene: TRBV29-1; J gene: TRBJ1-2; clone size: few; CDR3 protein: CSVEGGAGGYTF; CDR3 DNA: TGCAGCGTTGAGGGGGGAGCGGGCGGCTACACCTTC
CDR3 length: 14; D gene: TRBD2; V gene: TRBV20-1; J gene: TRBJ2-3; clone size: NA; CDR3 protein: CSAKSGLAVDTQYF; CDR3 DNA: TGCAGTGCTAAATCGGGACTAGCGGTAGATACGCAGTATTTT
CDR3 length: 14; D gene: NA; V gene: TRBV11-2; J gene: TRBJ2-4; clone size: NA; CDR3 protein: CASSFEGGYNEQYF; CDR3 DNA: TGTGCCAGCAGCTTTGAAGGGGGATACAATGAGCAGTACTTC
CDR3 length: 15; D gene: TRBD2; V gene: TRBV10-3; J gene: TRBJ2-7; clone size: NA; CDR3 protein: CAIAGLAGPYNEQYF; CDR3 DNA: TGTGCCATCGCGGGCCTAGCGGGACCCTACAATGAGCAGTACTTC
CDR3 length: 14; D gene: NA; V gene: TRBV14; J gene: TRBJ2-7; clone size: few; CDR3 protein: CASSHAARLNEQYF; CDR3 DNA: TGTGCCAGCAGCCACGCGGCCAGATTGAACGAGCAGTACTTC
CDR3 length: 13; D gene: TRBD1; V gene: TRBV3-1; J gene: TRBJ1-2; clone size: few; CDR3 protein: CASSQETGSSYTF; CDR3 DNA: TGTGCCAGCAGCCAAGAGACAGGGAGTAGCTACACCTTC
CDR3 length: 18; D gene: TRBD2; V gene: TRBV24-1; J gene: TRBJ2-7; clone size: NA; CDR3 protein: CATSDFPAPGLDLNEQYF; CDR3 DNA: TGTGCCACCAGTGATTTTCCCGCACCGGGACTAGACCTCAATGAGCAGTACTTC
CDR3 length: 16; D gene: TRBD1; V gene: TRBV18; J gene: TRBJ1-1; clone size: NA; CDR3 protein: CASSQNRGGGGAEAFF; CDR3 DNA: TGTGCCAGCTCACAAAACAGGGGCGGGGGTGGCGCTGAAGCTTTCTTT
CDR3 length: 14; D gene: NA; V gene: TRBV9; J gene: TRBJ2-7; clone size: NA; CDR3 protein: CASSVALKPGEQYF; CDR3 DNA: TGTGCCAGCAGCGTAGCTCTCAAACCGGGCGAGCAGTACTTC
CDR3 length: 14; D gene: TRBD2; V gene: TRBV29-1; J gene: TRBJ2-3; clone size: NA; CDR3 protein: CSVEDSGSADTQYF; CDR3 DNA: TGCAGCGTTGAGGATAGCGGGAGCGCAGATACGCAGTATTTT
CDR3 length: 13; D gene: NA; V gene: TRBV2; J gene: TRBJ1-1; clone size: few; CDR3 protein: CASSEGPQGQAFF; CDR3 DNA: TGTGCCAGCAGTGAGGGTCCACAGGGCCAAGCTTTCTTT
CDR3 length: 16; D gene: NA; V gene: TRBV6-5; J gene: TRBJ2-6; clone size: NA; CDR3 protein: CASSYPPGAGANVLTF; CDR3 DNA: TGTGCCAGCAGTTACCCCCCAGGGGCTGGGGCCAACGTCCTGACTTTC
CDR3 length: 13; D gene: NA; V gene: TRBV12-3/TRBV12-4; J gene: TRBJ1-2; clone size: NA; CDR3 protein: CASSLGTVDGYTF; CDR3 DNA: TGTGCCAGCAGTTTAGGGACAGTAGATGGCTACACCTTC
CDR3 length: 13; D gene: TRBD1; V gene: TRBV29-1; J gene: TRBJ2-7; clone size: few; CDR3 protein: CSALDRTRDEQYF; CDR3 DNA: TGCAGCGCCTTGGACAGGACAAGGGACGAGCAGTACTTC
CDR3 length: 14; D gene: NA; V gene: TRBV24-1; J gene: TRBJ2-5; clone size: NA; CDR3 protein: CATSPSGVVETQYF; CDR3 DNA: TGTGCCACCAGTCCCTCAGGGGTCGTCGAGACCCAGTACTTC
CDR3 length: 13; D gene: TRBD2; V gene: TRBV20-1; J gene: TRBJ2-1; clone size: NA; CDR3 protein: CSTNFALAERQFF; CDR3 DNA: TGCAGTACAAACTTCGCACTAGCGGAACGGCAGTTCTTC
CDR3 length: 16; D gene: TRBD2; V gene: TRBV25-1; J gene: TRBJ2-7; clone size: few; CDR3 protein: CASSDVWGASGYEQYF; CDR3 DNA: TGTGCCAGCAGTGACGTTTGGGGCGCTAGCGGCTACGAGCAGTACTTC
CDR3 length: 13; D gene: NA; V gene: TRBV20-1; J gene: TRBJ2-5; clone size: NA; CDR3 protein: CSVGPAYPETQYF; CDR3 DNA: TGCAGTGTTGGCCCTGCTTACCCAGAGACCCAGTACTTC
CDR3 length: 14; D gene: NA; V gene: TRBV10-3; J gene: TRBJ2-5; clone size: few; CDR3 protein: CAISERGNQETQYF; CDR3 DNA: TGTGCCATCAGTGAGAGGGGCAACCAAGAGACCCAGTACTTC